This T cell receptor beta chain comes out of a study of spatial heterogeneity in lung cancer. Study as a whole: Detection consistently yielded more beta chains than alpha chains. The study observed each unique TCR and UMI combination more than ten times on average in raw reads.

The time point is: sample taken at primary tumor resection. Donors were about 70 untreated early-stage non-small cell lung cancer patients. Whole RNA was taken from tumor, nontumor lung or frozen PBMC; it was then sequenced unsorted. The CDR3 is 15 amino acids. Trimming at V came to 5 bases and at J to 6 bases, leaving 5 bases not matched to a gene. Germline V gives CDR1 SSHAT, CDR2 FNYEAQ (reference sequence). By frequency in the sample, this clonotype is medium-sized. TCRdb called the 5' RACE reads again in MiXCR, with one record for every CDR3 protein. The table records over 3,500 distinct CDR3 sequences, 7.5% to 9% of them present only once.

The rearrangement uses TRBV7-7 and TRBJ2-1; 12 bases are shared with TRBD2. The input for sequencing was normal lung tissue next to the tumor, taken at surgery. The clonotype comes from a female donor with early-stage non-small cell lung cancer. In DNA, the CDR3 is TGTGCCAGCAGCCCAGGACTAGCGGGACCCAATGAGCAGTTCTTC. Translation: CASSPGLAGPNEQFF.